This TCR beta chain was identified during a study of neurological immune-mediated disorders. A total of 2 million PBMCs stored at -80 degrees C provided the unsorted libraries. The study's findings and limits: There was no clinical or MRI feature that showed an association with the multiple sclerosis repertoire cluster.

Ten or more counts support this clonotype. Its antigen is unidentified. The authors produced cDNA by 5'RACE using 10-nucleotide random UMIs. One entry per CDR3 protein, called by TCRdb with MiXCR from the 5' RACE reads. The sample yields 100,000 to 150,000 distinct CDR3 sequences, around 3% seen once. The TCR comes from a woman aged 25 to 39 with multiple sclerosis. Sequenced material: PBMCs.

The CDR3 DNA is TGTGCCAGCAGCGTAGGCCCGTACAATGAGCAGTTCTTC. This encodes CASSVGPYNEQFF. This sequence joins TRBV9 and TRBJ2-1; D call uncertain. This CDR3 region has 13 residues. The germline V gene encodes CDR1 SGDLS and CDR2 YYNGEE. Trimming removed 0 bases at V and 4 bases at J, with 5 bases between.